Below are 22 T cell receptor beta chains sequenced from a single sample in a study of CD4+ T cells in melanoma. Sequencing was performed with immunoSEQ multiplex PCR; in TCRdb, only in-frame clones are kept and a portion is missing. The profile shows 15,000 to 20,000 clones, about 85% of them singletons. The sample comprised cells from a culture (not recorded whether cultured in vitro). These receptors were collected from a human donor with melanoma.

DNA of the CDR3: TGTGCCAGCAGTTACAGGTCGTCAACTAACTATGGCTACACCTTC. Residues: CASSYRSSTNYGYTF. The chain carries TRBV6-6 and TRBJ1-2, with unresolved D. This CDR3 is built from 15 residues. Germline V gives CDR1 MNHNY, CDR2 SVGAGI (reference sequence). The V end was cut by 2 bases, the J end by 0 bases, with 10 bases between.

The V gene is TRBV15, the J gene TRBJ1-5; TRBD1 agrees at 8 bases. This CDR3 spans 16 amino acids. The V gene end was trimmed by 1 base and the J gene end by 0 bases; junction bases not matched to a gene: 2. Germline-derived CDR1 and CDR2 are LNHNV and YYDKDF (reference sequence). As DNA, the CDR3 is TGTGCCACCAGCAGAGGGACAGGGTATAGCAATCAGCCCCAGCATTTT. Protein product: CATSRGTGYSNQPQHF.

V is TRBV5-6 and J is TRBJ2-7, with D possibly TRBD2 on 6 matching bases. Trimming shortened V by 4 bases and J by 6 bases, and 20 bases separated the two germline ends. Germline assignment: CDR1 SGHDT and CDR2 YYEEEE. The CDR3 runs to 15 residues. This CDR3 is CASSPDRRSGAEQYF. Written as DNA, the CDR3 is TGTGCCAGCAGCCCGGACCGCCGTAGCGGCGCCGAGCAGTACTTC.

As to this clone: The same CDR3 arises from other DNA sequences in this sample as well. The rearrangement uses TRBV6-5 and TRBJ1-2; D remains ambiguous. CDR3 length: 12 amino acids. V was pared by 6 bases and J by 1 base, with 6 bases between. Germline values: CDR1 MNHEY, CDR2 SVGAGI. The CDR3 spells CASSPSNYGYTF. DNA for the CDR3: TGTGCCAGCAGCCCTAGTAACTATGGCTACACCTTC.

V gene TRBV30 combines with J gene TRBJ1-6; possibly TRBD1 for D (5 bases). The CDR3 runs 13 residues. Trimming took 2 bases from V and 5 from J, leaving 7 bases between them. CDR1 and CDR2 (germline): GTSNPN, SVGIG (reference sequence). CDR3 protein: CAWSTGNNSPLHF. The CDR3 nucleotides are TGTGCCTGGAGTACAGGCAATAATTCACCCCTCCACTTT.

This clone turned up a few times. The V and J genes are TRBV7-2 and TRBJ2-2; either TRBD1 or TRBD2 may supply D (5 bases each). This CDR3 comprises 15 residues. Germline lookup yields CDR1 SGHTA and CDR2 FQGNSA. Trimming took 8 bases from V and 1 from J, leaving 14 bases between them. The CDR3 coding sequence is TGTGCCAGCTCGGGACGTAACCTGAACACCGGGGAGCTGTTTTTT. Translating it yields CASSGRNLNTGELFF.

This chain connects TRBV18 to TRBJ2-2; 10 bases agree with TRBD2. This CDR3 comprises 18 residues. In germline, CDR1 is KGHSH, CDR2 LQKENI. V trimming: 0 bases; J trimming: 10 bases; junction bases outside the gene matches: 14. CDR3 nucleotides: TGTGCCAGCTCACCACCTAGCCGGACTAGCGGTTTCTTCGAGGAGCTGTTTTTT. This gives the protein CASSPPSRTSGFFEELFF. Full variable domain (remainder filled in from reference TRBV18 and TRBJ2-2): NAGVMQNPRHLVRRRGQEARLRCSPMKGHSHVYWYRQLPEEGLKFMVYLQKENIIDESGMPKERFSAEFPKEGPSILRIQQVVRGDSAAYFCASSPPSRTSGFFEELFFGEGSRLTVL.

The V call is TRBV15, the J call TRBJ2-3; D is possibly TRBD1 or TRBD2 (5 bases each). With 2 bases removed from V and 2 bases from J, the gap between germline ends came to 23 bases. The CDR3 runs 19 residues. The germline V gene has CDR1 LNHNV and CDR2 YYDKDF (reference sequence). DNA for the CDR3: TGTGCCACCAGCAGACCGGGACCGACGTTCGTCTGCCCCACAGATACGCAGTATTTT. It encodes CATSRPGPTFVCPTDTQYF.

This clone has only a few counts. The chain links TRBV6-5 to TRBJ2-5; D is unclear. The CDR3 consists of 13 residues. Per the germline V gene, CDR1 is MNHEY and CDR2 is SVGAGI. The V gene lost 2 bases and the J gene lost 2 bases, with 6 bases spanning the gap. For the CDR3, the DNA is TGTGCCAGCAGTTACGGTGTTCAAGAGACCCAGTACTTC. Its protein is CASSYGVQETQYF.

This sequence joins TRBV5-1 and TRBJ2-7, with TRBD1 as a possible D gene (6 bases). Germline V gene sequence: CDR1 SGHRS, CDR2 YFSETQ. This CDR3 has 14 amino acids. Trimming stripped 2 bases from V and 0 bases from J, with 9 bases between. Here the CDR3 reads CASSLQGSSYEQYF. CDR3 sequence (DNA): TGCGCCAGCAGCTTACAGGGTAGCTCCTACGAGCAGTACTTC.

The V and J genes are TRBV30 and TRBJ1-6, with D maybe TRBD1 (6 bases). V was cut by 0 bases and J by 6 bases, with 12 bases left in between. This CDR3 comprises 15 residues. CDR1 is GTSNPN, CDR2 SVGIG, per germline (reference sequence). DNA of the CDR3: TGTGCCTGGAGTGTACTACCGGGGGCTAATTCACCCCTCCACTTT. Translating it yields CAWSVLPGANSPLHF.

The table lists this clone with a few counts. J is TRBJ2-3 and V is TRBV5-4; TRBD2 aligns across 7 bases. CDR1 is SGHNT, CDR2 YYREEE, per germline (reference sequence). V dropped 6 bases and J dropped 5; count of bases not matched to a gene: 6. This CDR3 is 13 amino acids long. CDR3 region: CASNGRGGDTQYF. In DNA, the CDR3 is TGTGCCAGCAATGGGAGGGGCGGAGATACGCAGTATTTT.

Concerning this clone itself: Sequence at one end of the junction differs from germline and may be a read error. The rearrangement uses TRBV25-1 and TRBJ1-2; possible D gene TRBD1, 6 bases. This CDR3 contains 13 residues. Looked up from germline, CDR1 is MGHDK and CDR2 is SYGVNS. The CDR3 region has the DNA TGTGCCAGCAGTGAATCGGTCAGGGGTCGTGTCTCCTTC. Translation gives CASSESVRGRVSF.

The rearrangement joins TRBV4-1 to TRBJ2-7; D unclear. V dropped 1 base and J dropped 3 bases, with 10 bases sitting between them. The CDR3 totals 14 residues. The V gene's germline CDR1 is MGHRA and CDR2 YSYEKL. CDR3 residues: CASSQGAVLYEQYF. The CDR3 DNA is TGCGCCAGCAGCCAAGGGGCGGTCCTCTACGAGCAGTACTTC.

The CDR3, as DNA: TGTGCCAGTAGTGCGCTTCGGGGGGGGACCTACGAGCAGTACTTC. Residues: CASSALRGGTYEQYF. The genes are TRBV19 and TRBJ2-7, with 8 bases fitting TRBD2. Germline-derived CDR1 and CDR2 are LNHDA and SQIVND (reference sequence). V trimming: 5 bases; J trimming: 2 bases; junction bases outside the gene matches: 8. The CDR3 spans 15 residues. Full variable domain (remainder filled in from reference TRBV19 and TRBJ2-7): DGGITQSPKYLFRKEGQNVTLSCEQNLNHDAMYWYRQDPGQGLRLIYYSQIVNDFQKGDIAEGYSVSREKKESFPLTVTSAQKNPTAFYLCASSALRGGTYEQYFGPGTRLTVT.

This clone has a handful of counts. The chain recombines TRBV7-2 with TRBJ2-7, with 9 bases lining up with TRBD1. The trim removed 4 bases at V and 4 bases at J, leaving 5 bases unmatched. The germline V gene encodes CDR1 SGHTA and CDR2 FQGNSA. The CDR3 sequence is 14 residues long. The CDR3 DNA sequence: TGTGCCAGCAGCTCGGACAGGGGAAGATACGAGCAGTACTTC. Amino acid sequence: CASSSDRGRYEQYF.

The chain recombines TRBV6-1 with TRBJ2-7, with 9 bases lining up with TRBD1. There are 15 residues in the CDR3. The J segment lost 4 bases and the V segment lost 6 bases, leaving 10 bases of the junction unmatched. Germline loops: CDR1 MNHNS, CDR2 SASEGT. As DNA, the CDR3 is TGTGCCAGCAGGGACACAGGGGGCAGGAGTTACGAGCAGTACTTC. This translates into CASRDTGGRSYEQYF.

The V and J genes are TRBV6-5 and TRBJ2-1; tentative D call: TRBD1 (6 bases). The V gene lost 6 bases and the J gene lost 0 bases, with 12 bases spanning the gap. The V gene's germline CDR1 is MNHEY and CDR2 SVGAGI. The CDR3 loop spans 15 amino acids. CDR3 bases: TGTGCCAGCAGCCGAGACAGGAGCTCCTACAATGAGCAGTTCTTC. Residues: CASSRDRSSYNEQFF.

J is TRBJ1-2 and V is TRBV7-2; D unresolved. Germline values: CDR1 SGHTA, CDR2 FQGNSA. This CDR3 has 14 amino acids. Trimming cost V 1 base and J 1 base, with 7 bases left between them. The CDR3 nucleotides are TGTGCCAGCAGCTTAGTTCGGGGTAACTATGGCTACACCTTC. Translating gives CASSLVRGNYGYTF.

V gene TRBV7-3 combines with J gene TRBJ2-2, with a weak D call TRBD1 (6 bases). CDR1 and CDR2 (germline): SGHTA, FQGTGA. The CDR3 is 17 amino acids. V was shortened by 2 bases and J by 4 bases, with 17 bases between the two germline ends. The CDR3: CASSLVAVGRGTGELFF. The CDR3 DNA is TGTGCCAGCAGCTTAGTTGCCGTGGGCAGGGGCACCGGGGAGCTGTTTTTT.

CDR3: CASSRIGLSNQPQHF. For the CDR3, the DNA is TGTGCCAGCAGTAGGATCGGACTCTCCAATCAGCCCCAGCATTTT. The chain joins TRBV6-6 to TRBJ1-5; the D is unclear. V dropped 5 bases and J dropped 3 bases, with 14 bases sitting between them. Per the germline V gene, CDR1 is MNHNY and CDR2 is SVGAGI (reference sequence). CDR3 size: 15 residues.

In its sample, this clone was seen once. This chain joins TRBV4-1 and TRBJ1-3; D is unresolved. There are 15 residues in the CDR3. Trimming removed 4 bases from V and 0 bases from J, with 10 bases in between. Germline V gene lookup returns CDR1 MGHRA and CDR2 YSYEKL. CDR3 DNA sequence: TGCGCCAGCAGCCGGGAGGGTGACTCTGGAAACACCATATATTTT. The encoded protein is CASSREGDSGNTIYF.